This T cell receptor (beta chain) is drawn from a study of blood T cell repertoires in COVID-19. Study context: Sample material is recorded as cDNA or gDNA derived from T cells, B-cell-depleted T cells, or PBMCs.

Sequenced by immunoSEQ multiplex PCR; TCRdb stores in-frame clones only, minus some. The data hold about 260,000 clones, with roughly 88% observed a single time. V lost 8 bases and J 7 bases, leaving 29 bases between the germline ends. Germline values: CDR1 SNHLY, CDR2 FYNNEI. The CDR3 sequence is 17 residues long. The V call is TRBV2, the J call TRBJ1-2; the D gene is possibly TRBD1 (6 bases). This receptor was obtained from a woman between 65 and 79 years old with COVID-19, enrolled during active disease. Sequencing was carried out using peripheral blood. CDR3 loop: CASGRSLGGGAGSGYTF. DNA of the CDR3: TGTGCCAGCGGACGATCCCTGGGGGGGGGCGCAGGATCTGGCTACACCTTC.